This note documents a single T cell receptor (beta chain) sequence. This clonotype was counted a single time. Its antigen target is currently unknown. Base-call qualities are not available, and no considerably larger clone is one nucleotide away. On its own, one read is weak support. The sample's treatment or condition label is to be understood as: approximately nine-day PBMC culture with coronavirus spike peptide pools or control peptides (ViraFEST assay). The ViraFEST assay, used in the study, expanded antigen-specific T cells with peptide pools and then identified the expanded clonotypes through TCR sequencing. The convalescent patients' positive SARS-CoV-2 PCR tests were from March to December 2020, which was before the Alpha, Beta and Delta variants emerged in the United States. Each well held 1.5 million to 2.5 million PBMCs cultured with approximately 10 ug/ml peptide pools in IMDM containing 5% human AB serum and 7.5 to 10 IU/ml IL-2. Half of the culture medium was replaced with fresh IL-2-containing medium on days 3 and 7. After around 11 days of culture, CD4+ T cells were isolated by negative selection with the EasySep CD4+ T cell isolation kit. Ficoll-Paque Plus gradient centrifugation was used to isolate PBMCs from whole blood, and the isolated PBMCs were then either used fresh or cryopreserved at -140C. Culture conditions were generally each tested in triplicate wells.

The data are from a study of vaccination and CD4 T cells after COVID-19 (dated by TCRdb to between 2022 and 2023). Study-wide context: Convalescent patients had a positive SARS-CoV-2 result on nasal swab PCR, and of these patients, nine had mild disease and one had severe disease. The convalescent cohort included six males and four females, with two Hispanic individuals, seven Caucasians, two Asians and one multiracial person. Participants got two doses of the Pfizer-BioNTech BNT162b2 vaccine (n=8) or two doses of the Moderna mRNA-1273 vaccine (n=2). Post-COVID blood samples were collected from convalescent patients a median of roughly 100 days after diagnosis, with a range of roughly 30 to 161 days. Post-vaccine blood samples were obtained a median of around 74 days after the second vaccine dose, with a range of roughly 13 to 250 days. For stimulating the cultures, overlapping spike peptide pools were used, derived from SARS-CoV-2 as well as from the common cold coronaviruses HCoV-NL63, HCoV-OC43 and HCoV-229E. Control cultures received a CEFX viral epitope pool as the positive control, an HIV-1 Nef peptide pool as the negative control, or no peptide. In roughly 10 COVID-19 convalescent patients and 4 infection-naive healthy vaccine recipients, the spike-specific CD4+ TCR repertoire before mRNA vaccination was compared with the repertoire after mRNA vaccination. What the research found in general, with its limitations: In convalescent patients, a median around 83% of post-vaccine SARS-CoV-2-reactive clones were detected only after vaccination, and vaccine-specific priming was suggested by this finding. Of the vaccine-specific clones in convalescent patients, 304 of 307, or nearly all, reacted only to SARS-CoV-2 spike and did not cross-react with common cold coronaviruses. Only a relatively small number of convalescent patients were included in the study, and early timepoints following natural infection were not analyzed. The median number of SARS-CoV-2-reactive clonotypes rose from approximately 20 after infection to approximately 41 after vaccination, but the change was not significant.

Taken from the germline V gene, the CDR1 and CDR2 loops are SGHNT and YENEEA. V loses 5 bases of germline sequence and J loses 2 bases, and the interval between the two ends is 15 bases. The CDR3 goes from the cysteine to the phenylalanine over 16 residues. This entry keeps only the CDR3 DNA: 48 bases, framed from base 1. Library preparation employed PCR. DNA from cultured CD4+ T cells was subjected to TCR sequencing with the Oncomine TCR Beta short-read assay at the Johns Hopkins FTIC core. The QIAamp micro DNA kit was used to extract genomic DNA from the cultured CD4+ T cells. Oncomine TCR Beta libraries from cultured CD4+ T cells were pooled using unique dual indexes and sequenced on an Illumina iSeq 100. For the original study's pipeline: Non-productive sequences were removed, and CDR3s that did not start with C, did not end with F or W, or were shorter than 7 amino acids were discarded. Antigen-specific clonotypes were identified using the MANAFEST web application through comparison of peptide-stimulated wells with reference and other culture wells. To be called positive, a clone needed an FDR below 0.05, an odds ratio above 5, and a productive frequency above 0.1% in at least two of three replicate wells. A clonotype was classed as cross-reactive if the clonotype showed significant expansion both in SARS-CoV-2 spike wells and in at least one common cold coronavirus spike condition. Levenshtein distances (stringdist) and unrooted phylogenetic trees (ape) in R version 3.6.1 were used to assess CDR3 homology. Clones were called with MiXCR by TCRdb after fastp trimmed the public reads at Q25, and only in-frame beta chains were retained. Rows with a matching CDR3 protein are joined into one entry that keeps the most common DNA and genes. The V and J calls follow TCRdb's processing rather than the paper's. The table for this sample lists about 17,000 distinct CDR3 sequences; 60% to 65% of them were counted only once. About 10% of the sample comes from the top ten.

The source material was CD4+ T cells from blood, cultured in vitro. The receptor's source is a human donor who had recovered from COVID-19. The chain is assembled from TRBV11-3 and TRBJ2-2, with the D gene uncertain. The DNA sequence is as follows: TGTGCCAGCAGCCAGCCGGTAGTCCGAAACACCGGGGAGCTGTTTTTT. Its protein reads: CASSQPVVRNTGELFF.